The following is a T cell receptor beta chain sequence with its context. Its antigen is unidentified. The data stem from a study of T cells expressing NK-cell markers. TCRdb re-analyzed the 5' RACE reads; it lists each CDR3 protein once, without DNA. Its table lists about 460,000 distinct CDR3 sequences. The germline gives CDR1 SEHNR, CDR2 FQNEAQ (reference sequence). This CDR3 has 14 amino acids. Broader study findings: Certain NKG2C+ T cell clones were expanded, and their HCMV specificity remained unclear. These clonotypes, the leaders elsewhere, also led the CD3+CD56-NKG2C+ fraction in a handful of donors.

This receptor was obtained from a woman in her fifties or sixties in good health. The source material was blood T cells: a sorted CD56 or NKG2C T cell subset, CD4+ or CD8+ T cells, or bulk PBMC T cells (not recorded which). The V gene is TRBV7-9, the J gene TRBJ2-1; without DNA, the TCRdb call of TRBD1 cannot be checked. The CDR3 is CASRAGGSYNEQFF.